The sequence of this T cell receptor beta chain was determined in a study of regulatory T cells in long-lasting Graves disease. Building of the TCR beta libraries involved iRepertoire HTBI primers and Arm-PCR of CDR3 regions. TCRdb reprocessed the multiplex PCR reads via MiXCR and lists one record per CDR3 protein. The table has 550,000 to 700,000 distinct CDR3 sequences, more than 15% seen once. V gave up 3 bases and J gave up 5 bases; unmatched junction bases: 2. There are 12 residues in the CDR3. Germline V gives CDR1 GTSNPN, CDR2 SVGIG (reference sequence). Time point noted: newly diagnosed GD, antithyroid drugs for less than 3 months. PBMCs provided the RNA from which the TCR library was made. A volume of about 9.9 milliliters of peripheral blood was collected in EDTA tubes. These same records also appear under a second study, on T cells in Graves' hyperthyroidism and ophthalmopathy. That publication notes: Investigators excluded patients with uncontrolled infection, other autoimmune disease, pregnancy or lactation.

The origin of this receptor is a man aged 18-30 years with Graves disease. The chain carries TRBV30 and TRBJ2-7; 9 bases are shared with TRBD2. Sample: peripheral blood mononuclear cells (PBMCs), taken at new diagnosis, from a patient treated with antithyroid drugs. The CDR3 DNA follows: TGTGCCTGGAGGGTAGCGGGAGACGAGCAGTACTTC. Translating gives CAWRVAGDEQYF.